This T cell receptor (beta chain) was found in a study of T cell repertoires in cytomegalovirus infection (dated by TCRdb to the late 2010s). Regarding the study in general: Donor HLA type was relevant to the analysis, as public TCR beta signatures indicated carriage of CMV infection together with the matching HLA type. Study-level results and caveats: The ex vivo response was dominated by HLA-C-restricted CMV-specific TCR beta clonotypes, which also provided the single most frequent clonotype in two of eight donors. In both this cohort and an independent roughly 330-donor cohort, the cumulative frequency of public TCR beta family members distinguished carriers of CMV infection plus the relevant HLA type.

The sequencer was an Illumina HiSeq 1500. TCRdb passed the public sequencing reads through fastp at Q25 and MiXCR, retaining productive beta sequences. Rows with a matching CDR3 protein are joined into one entry that keeps the most common DNA and genes. The sample table lists around 280,000 distinct CDR3 sequences, roughly a tenth of them with a count of one. Of the sample, less than 3% falls within the top ten clones. The table lists this clonotype with many counts. Its antigen specificity is not known. Qualities for individual bases were not recorded, and no much larger clone is one base off. V lost 1 base and J lost 3 bases; the stretch between them is 10 bases long. The CDR3, from cysteine to phenylalanine, totals 15 residues. Only CDR3 DNA is held: 45 bases, read in frame from base 1.

The chain was built from TRBV12-3 or TRBV12-4 and TRBJ2-1; TRBD2 is a possible D gene, resting on 7 matching bases. The clonotype originates from a human donor in good health (CMV status not recorded). Some clones in this sample may be carry-over from other donors' samples. Specimen: PBMCs. The DNA sequence is as follows: TGTGCCAGCAGTTTAGGGGGGGGGCACTACAATGAGCAGTTCTTC. Its protein product is CASSLGGGHYNEQFF.